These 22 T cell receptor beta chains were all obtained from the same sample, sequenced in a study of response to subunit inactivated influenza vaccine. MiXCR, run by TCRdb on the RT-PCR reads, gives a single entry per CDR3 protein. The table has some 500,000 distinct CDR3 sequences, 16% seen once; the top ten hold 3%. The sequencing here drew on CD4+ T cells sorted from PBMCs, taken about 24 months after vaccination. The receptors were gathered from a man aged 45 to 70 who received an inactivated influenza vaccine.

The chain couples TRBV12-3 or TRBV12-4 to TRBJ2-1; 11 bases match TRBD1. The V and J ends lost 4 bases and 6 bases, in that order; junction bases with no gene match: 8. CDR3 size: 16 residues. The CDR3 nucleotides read TGTGCCAGCAGTTCAGGGACAGGGGGAAAGGGCAATGAGCAGTTCTTC. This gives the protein CASSSGTGGKGNEQFF.

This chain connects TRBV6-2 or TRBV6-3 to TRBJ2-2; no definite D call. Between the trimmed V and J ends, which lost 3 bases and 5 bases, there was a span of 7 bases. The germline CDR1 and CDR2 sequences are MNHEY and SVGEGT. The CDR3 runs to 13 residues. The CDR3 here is CASSYQHTGELFF. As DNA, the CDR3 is TGTGCCAGCAGTTATCAGCATACCGGGGAGCTGTTTTTT.

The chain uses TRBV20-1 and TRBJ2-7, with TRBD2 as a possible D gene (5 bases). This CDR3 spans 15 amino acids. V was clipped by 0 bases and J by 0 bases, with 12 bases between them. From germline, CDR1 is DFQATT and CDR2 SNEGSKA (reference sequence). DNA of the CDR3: TGCAGTGCTAGAGATAGGTCTAGCTACTCCTACGAGCAGTACTTC. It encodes CSARDRSSYSYEQYF.

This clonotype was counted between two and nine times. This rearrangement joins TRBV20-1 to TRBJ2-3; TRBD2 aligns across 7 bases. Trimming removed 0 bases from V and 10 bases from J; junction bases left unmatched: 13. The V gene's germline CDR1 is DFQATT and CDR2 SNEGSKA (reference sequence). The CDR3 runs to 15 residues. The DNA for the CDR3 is TGCAGTGCTAGAGATAGGGGTCGGGGGGAATCGGCGCAGTATTTT. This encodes CSARDRGRGESAQYF.

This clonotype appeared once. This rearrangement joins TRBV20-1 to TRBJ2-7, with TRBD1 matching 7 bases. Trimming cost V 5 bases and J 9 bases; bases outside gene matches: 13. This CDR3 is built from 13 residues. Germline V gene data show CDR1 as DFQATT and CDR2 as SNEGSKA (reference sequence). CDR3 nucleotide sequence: TGCAGTGCTCGCAGGGGGACCCTTCTGGGGCAGTACTTC. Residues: CSARRGTLLGQYF.

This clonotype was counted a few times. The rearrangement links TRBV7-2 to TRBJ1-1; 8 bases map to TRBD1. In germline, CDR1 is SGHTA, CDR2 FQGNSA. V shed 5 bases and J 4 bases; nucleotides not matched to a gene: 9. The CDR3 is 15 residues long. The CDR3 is CASSPWTGRGTEAFF. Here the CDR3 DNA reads TGTGCCAGCAGCCCTTGGACAGGGAGAGGCACTGAAGCTTTCTTT.

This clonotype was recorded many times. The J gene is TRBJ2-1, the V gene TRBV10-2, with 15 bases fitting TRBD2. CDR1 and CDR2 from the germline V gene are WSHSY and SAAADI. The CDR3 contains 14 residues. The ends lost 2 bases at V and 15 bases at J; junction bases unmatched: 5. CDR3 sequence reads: CASSETRTSGGAFF. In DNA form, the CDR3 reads TGCGCCAGCAGTGAGACGCGGACTAGCGGGGGGGCGTTCTTC.

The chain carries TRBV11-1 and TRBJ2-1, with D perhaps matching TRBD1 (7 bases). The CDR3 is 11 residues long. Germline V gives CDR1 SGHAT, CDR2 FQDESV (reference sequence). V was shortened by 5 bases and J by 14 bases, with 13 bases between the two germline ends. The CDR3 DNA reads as TGTGCCAGCAGCCACACAGGGGAGGAGTTCTTC. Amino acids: CASSHTGEEFF.

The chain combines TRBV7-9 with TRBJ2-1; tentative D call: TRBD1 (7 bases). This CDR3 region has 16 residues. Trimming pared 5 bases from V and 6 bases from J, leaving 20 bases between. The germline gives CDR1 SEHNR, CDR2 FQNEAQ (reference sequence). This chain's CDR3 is CASSPNRGRGPNEQFF. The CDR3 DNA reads TGTGCCAGCAGCCCTAACAGGGGCCGGGGGCCCAATGAGCAGTTCTTC.

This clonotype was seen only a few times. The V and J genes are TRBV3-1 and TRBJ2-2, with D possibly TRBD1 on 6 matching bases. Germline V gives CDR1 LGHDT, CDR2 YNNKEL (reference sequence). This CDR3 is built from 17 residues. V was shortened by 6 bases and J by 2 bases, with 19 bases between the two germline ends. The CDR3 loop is CASSGQGSRTNTGELFF. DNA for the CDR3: TGTGCCAGCAGTGGTCAGGGGTCGCGAACTAACACCGGGGAGCTGTTTTTT.

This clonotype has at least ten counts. The CDR3 region is CASSFGALQETQYF. In nucleotides, the CDR3 is TGTGCCAGCAGCTTCGGGGCCCTACAAGAGACCCAGTACTTC. J is TRBJ2-5 and V is TRBV11-2, with D perhaps TRBD1 or TRBD2 (5 bases each). Germline CDR1 SGHAT, CDR2 FQNNGV. V was shortened by 3 bases and J by 2 bases, with 10 bases between the two germline ends. This CDR3 spans 14 amino acids.

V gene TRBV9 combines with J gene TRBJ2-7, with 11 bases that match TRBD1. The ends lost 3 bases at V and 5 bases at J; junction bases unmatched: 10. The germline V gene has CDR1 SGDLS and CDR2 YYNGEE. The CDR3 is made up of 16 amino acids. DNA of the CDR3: TGTGCCAGCAGCGGAACCGGGACAGGGGGTTTCGACGAGCAGTACTTC. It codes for CASSGTGTGGFDEQYF.

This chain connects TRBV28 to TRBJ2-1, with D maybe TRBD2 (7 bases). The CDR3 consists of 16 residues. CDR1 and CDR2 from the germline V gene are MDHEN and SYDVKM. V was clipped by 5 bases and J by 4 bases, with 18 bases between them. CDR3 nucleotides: TGTGCCAGCAGTCCAACCACAGGGAGGGGTTACAATGAGCAGTTCTTC. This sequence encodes CASSPTTGRGYNEQFF. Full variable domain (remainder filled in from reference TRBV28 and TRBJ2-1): DVKVTQSSRYLVKRTGEKVFLECVQDMDHENMFWYRQDPGLGLRLIYFSYDVKMKEKGDIPEGYSVSREKKERFSLILESASTNQTSMYLCASSPTTGRGYNEQFFGPGTRLTVL.

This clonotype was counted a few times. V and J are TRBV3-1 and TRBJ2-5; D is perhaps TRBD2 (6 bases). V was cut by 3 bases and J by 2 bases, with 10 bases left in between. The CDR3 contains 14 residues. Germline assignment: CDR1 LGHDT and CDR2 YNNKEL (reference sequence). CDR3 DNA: TGTGCCAGCAGCCAGTGGGGGGAACAAGAGACCCAGTACTTC. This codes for CASSQWGEQETQYF.

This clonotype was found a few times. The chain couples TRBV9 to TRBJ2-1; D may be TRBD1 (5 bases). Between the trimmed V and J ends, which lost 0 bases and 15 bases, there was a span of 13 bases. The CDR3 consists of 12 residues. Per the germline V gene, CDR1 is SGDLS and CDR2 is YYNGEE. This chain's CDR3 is CASSVDWQGLFF. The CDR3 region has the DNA TGTGCCAGCAGCGTAGATTGGCAGGGCCTGTTCTTC.

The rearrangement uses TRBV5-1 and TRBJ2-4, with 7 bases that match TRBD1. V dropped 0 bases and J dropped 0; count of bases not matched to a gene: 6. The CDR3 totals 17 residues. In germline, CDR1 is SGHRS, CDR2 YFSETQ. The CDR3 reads CASSLADRVLAKNIQYF. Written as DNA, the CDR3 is TGCGCCAGCAGCTTGGCCGACAGGGTTCTAGCCAAAAACATTCAGTACTTC.

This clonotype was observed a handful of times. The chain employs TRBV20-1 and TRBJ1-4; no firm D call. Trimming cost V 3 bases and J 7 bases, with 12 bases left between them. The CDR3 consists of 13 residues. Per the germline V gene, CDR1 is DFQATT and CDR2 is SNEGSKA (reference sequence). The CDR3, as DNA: TGCAGTGCTAGTAAGGTGGAGGGTGAAAAACTGTTTTTT. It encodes CSASKVEGEKLFF.

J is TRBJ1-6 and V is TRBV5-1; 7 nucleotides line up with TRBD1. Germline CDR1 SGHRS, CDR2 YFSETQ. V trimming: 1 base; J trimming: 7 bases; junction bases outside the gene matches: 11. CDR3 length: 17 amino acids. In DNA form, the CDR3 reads TGCGCCAGCAGCTTGATTGGCAGGGGGGGCCTGAATTCACCCCTCCACTTT. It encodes CASSLIGRGGLNSPLHF. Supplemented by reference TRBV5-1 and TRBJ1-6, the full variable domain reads KAGVTQTPRYLIKTRGQQVTLSCSPISGHRSVSWYQQTPGQGLQFLFEYFSETQRNKGNFPGRFSGRQFSNSRSEMNVSTLELGDSALYLCASSLIGRGGLNSPLHFGNGTRLTVT.

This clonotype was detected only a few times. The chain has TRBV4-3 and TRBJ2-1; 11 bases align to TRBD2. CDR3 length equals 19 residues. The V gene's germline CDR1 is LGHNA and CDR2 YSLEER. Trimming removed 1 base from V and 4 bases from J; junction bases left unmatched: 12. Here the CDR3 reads CASSQGPGLAVKGYNEQFF. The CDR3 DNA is TGCGCCAGCAGCCAAGGGCCGGGACTAGCGGTTAAGGGGTACAATGAGCAGTTCTTC.

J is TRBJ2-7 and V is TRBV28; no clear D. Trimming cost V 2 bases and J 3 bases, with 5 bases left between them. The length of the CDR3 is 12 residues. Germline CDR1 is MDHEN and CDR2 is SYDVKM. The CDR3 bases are TGTGCCAGCAGTTTACAGATCTACGAGCAGTACTTC. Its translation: CASSLQIYEQYF.

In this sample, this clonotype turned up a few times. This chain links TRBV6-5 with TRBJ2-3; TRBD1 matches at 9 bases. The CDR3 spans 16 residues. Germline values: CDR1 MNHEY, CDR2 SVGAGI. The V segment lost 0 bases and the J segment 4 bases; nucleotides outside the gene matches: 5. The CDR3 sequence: CASSYSGQGSADTQYF. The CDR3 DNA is TGTGCCAGCAGTTACTCGGGACAGGGCTCTGCAGATACGCAGTATTTT.

The CDR3 DNA follows: TGCAGTGCTCAACAGGGCGGTGGGAGCAATCAGCCCCAGCATTTT. This encodes CSAQQGGGSNQPQHF. This chain connects TRBV20-1 to TRBJ1-5, with TRBD1 as a possible D gene (6 bases). Germline CDR1 DFQATT, CDR2 SNEGSKA (reference sequence). Trimming pared 5 bases from V and 1 base from J, leaving 15 bases between. This CDR3 has 15 amino acids.